One and the same sample provided the 9 T cell receptor beta chains below, sequenced in a study of T cell responses to AZD1222 COVID-19 vaccine. Profiled with immunoSEQ multiplex PCR; TCRdb holds only in-frame clones, not every one. The table lists roughly 70,000 clones, about 90% of them singletons. The starting material was peripheral blood, obtained 28 days after the second dose of the MenACWY control vaccine. These receptors were obtained from an adult who received the MenACWY meningococcal vaccine as a control.

The rearrangement links TRBV6-5 to TRBJ2-1; 12 bases line up with TRBD2. V lost 3 bases, J lost 1 base, and 1 base stayed unmatched. The CDR3 contains 16 residues. Looked up from germline, CDR1 is MNHEY and CDR2 is SVGAGI. The CDR3 region has the DNA TGTGCCAGCAGTTATGGACTAGCGGGGTCCTACAATGAGCAGTTCTTC. Its translation: CASSYGLAGSYNEQFF.

The rearrangement uses TRBV28 and TRBJ1-6; D gene uncertain. Trimming took 3 bases from V and 0 from J, leaving 9 bases between them. The CDR3 spans 16 residues. Germline CDR1 is MDHEN and CDR2 is SYDVKM. The chain's CDR3 is CASSFDQSSYNSPLHF. As DNA, the CDR3 is TGTGCCAGCAGTTTTGACCAGAGCTCCTATAATTCACCCCTCCACTTT. Drawing the rest from reference TRBV28 and TRBJ1-6, the complete variable domain is DVKVTQSSRYLVKRTGEKVFLECVQDMDHENMFWYRQDPGLGLRLIYFSYDVKMKEKGDIPEGYSVSREKKERFSLILESASTNQTSMYLCASSFDQSSYNSPLHFGNGTRLTVT.

The rearrangement links TRBV12-3 or TRBV12-4 to TRBJ2-1; D is possibly TRBD1 (5 bases). The CDR3 runs 13 residues. V lost 6 bases to trimming and J lost 7 bases, with 13 bases between them. CDR3 region: CASRTVKGNEQFF. DNA for the CDR3: TGTGCCAGCAGGACGGTTAAGGGGAATGAGCAGTTCTTC.

The rearrangement uses TRBV19 and TRBJ2-2, with D perhaps TRBD1 (5 bases). The CDR3 covers 12 residues. Trimming pared 7 bases from V and 6 bases from J, leaving 9 bases between. Looked up from germline, CDR1 is LNHDA and CDR2 is SQIVND (reference sequence). CDR3 bases: TGTGCCAGTAAGGGGCGCGCCGGGGAGCTGTTTTTT. Its protein is CASKGRAGELFF.

This clone was seen a handful of times. The same CDR3 arises from other DNA sequences in this sample as well. The gene calls are TRBV10-3 and TRBJ1-2; D unclear. The length of the CDR3 is 13 residues. The V gene lost 2 bases and the J gene lost 4 bases, with 8 bases spanning the gap. Germline V gene lookup returns CDR1 ENHRY and CDR2 SYGVKD. CDR3 bases: TGTGCCATCAGTGAGCCGGGAAGCTATGGCTACACCTTC. Translating gives CAISEPGSYGYTF.

This chain's CDR3 is CASSPSGDQETQYF. The CDR3 DNA follows: TGTGCCAGCAGCCCCTCCGGGGACCAAGAGACCCAGTACTTC. V and J are TRBV7-3 and TRBJ2-5; maybe TRBD2 (5 bases). V lost 5 bases and J lost 0, with 10 bases in between. Germline V gene sequence: CDR1 SGHTA, CDR2 FQGTGA. The CDR3 contains 14 residues.

The chain combines TRBV2 with TRBJ2-1, with 8 bases lining up with TRBD2. CDR1 is SNHLY and CDR2 is FYNNEI in the germline V gene. The CDR3 consists of 15 residues. V lost 3 bases and J lost 5; bases outside the gene matches: 6. The CDR3 sequence is CASSERTSGNNEQFF. CDR3 nucleotides: TGTGCCAGCAGTGAGCGTACTAGCGGAAACAATGAGCAGTTCTTC.

The gene calls are TRBV7-9 and TRBJ2-7; 9 bases fit TRBD1. This CDR3 has 14 residues. The trim removed 10 bases at V and 1 base at J, leaving 8 bases unmatched. In germline, CDR1 is SEHNR, CDR2 FQNEAQ (reference sequence). CDR3 in DNA: TGTGCCATCCCGGCTGGGACAGGGTCCTACGAGCAGTACTTC. Amino acid sequence: CAIPAGTGSYEQYF.

This chain links TRBV29-1 with TRBJ2-7, with 10 positions matching TRBD1. The germline V gene encodes CDR1 SQVTM and CDR2 ANQGSEA. The J segment lost 3 bases and the V segment lost 6 bases, leaving 5 bases of the junction unmatched. This CDR3 spans 13 amino acids. The CDR3 DNA follows: TGCAGCGTCCCTGGGGACAGGGGCTACGAGCAGTACTTC. This translates into CSVPGDRGYEQYF.